One and the same sample provided the 23 T cell receptor beta chains below, sequenced in a study of blood T cell repertoires in COVID-19. Using immunoSEQ multiplex PCR, the repertoire was profiled, and TCRdb retains in-frame clones only, with some absent. The sample has approximately 130,000 clones, 86% seen once. Sequencing input: peripheral blood. All receptors come from a woman in her forties or fifties who had recovered from COVID-19.

The chain combines TRBV30 with TRBJ1-5, with TRBD1 matching 7 bases. Per the germline V gene, CDR1 is GTSNPN and CDR2 is SVGIG (reference sequence). The CDR3 has 16 residues. With 0 bases clipped from V and 3 bases from J, the junction kept 8 bases outside the gene matches. This chain's CDR3 is CAWSVKGQFNNQPQHF. The DNA of the CDR3 is TGTGCCTGGAGTGTAAAGGGACAGTTTAACAATCAGCCCCAGCATTTT.

This chain connects TRBV6-5 to TRBJ2-7; D gene ambiguous. Deletions cut 6 bases from V and 0 bases from J, with 6 bases between. Germline assignment: CDR1 MNHEY and CDR2 SVGAGI. The CDR3 is 12 residues long. In DNA form, the CDR3 reads TGTGCCAGCAGCCAGGTCTCCTACGAGCAGTACTTC. Translated, it gives CASSQVSYEQYF.

The chain uses TRBV18 and TRBJ2-1; D uncertain. V lost 2 bases, J lost 0 bases, and 8 bases lay in between. The CDR3 is 15 amino acids. The germline gives CDR1 KGHSH, CDR2 LQKENI. The CDR3 DNA reads as TGTGCCAGCTCACCAGGGCCGAGCTCCTACAATGAGCAGTTCTTC. Its translation is CASSPGPSSYNEQFF.

The chain employs TRBV14 and TRBJ1-2, with D unresolved. Per the germline V gene, CDR1 is SGHDN and CDR2 is FVKESK. V dropped 0 bases and J dropped 5 bases, with 7 bases sitting between them. The CDR3 extends over 13 amino acids. The CDR3 protein is CASSQDRWYGYTF. CDR3 bases: TGTGCCAGCAGCCAAGATCGGTGGTATGGCTACACCTTC.

The chain employs TRBV7-2 and TRBJ1-4; weak D call: TRBD1 (5 bases). There are 16 residues in the CDR3. The ends were cut back, 3 bases at V and 0 bases at J, with 11 bases in the middle. The germline V gene has CDR1 SGHTA and CDR2 FQGNSA. The CDR3 DNA is TGTGCCAGCAGCTTGGCGGGACCCGCAACTAATGAAAAACTGTTTTTT. Residues: CASSLAGPATNEKLFF.

The V and J genes are TRBV27 and TRBJ1-2; possible D gene TRBD1, 6 bases. The CDR3 contains 16 residues. Deletions cut 5 bases from V and 4 bases from J, with 20 bases between. From germline, CDR1 is MNHEY and CDR2 SMNVEV (reference sequence). The CDR3 nucleotides read TGTGCCAGCAGTAGTAACACAGGGTCCCTTATCTATGGCTACACCTTC. As protein: CASSSNTGSLIYGYTF.

V usage is TRBV10-3 and J usage is TRBJ1-1, with 7 nucleotides matching TRBD1. Looked up from germline, CDR1 is ENHRY and CDR2 is SYGVKD. V trimming: 4 bases; J trimming: 1 base; junction bases outside the gene matches: 6. The CDR3 runs to 15 residues. CDR3: CAISAQSGGNTEAFF. The CDR3 DNA sequence: TGTGCCATCAGTGCCCAATCAGGGGGGAACACTGAAGCTTTCTTT.

This clone was detected only a few times. The rearrangement joins TRBV18 to TRBJ1-5; the D is unclear. Per germline, CDR1 KGHSH and CDR2 LQKENI. The length of the CDR3 is 14 residues. The V end lost 2 bases, the J end lost 5 bases, and 10 bases lay between the germline ends. Here the CDR3 reads CASSPAGYYQPQHF. The CDR3 bases are TGTGCCAGCTCACCAGCAGGCTACTATCAGCCCCAGCATTTT.

For the CDR3, the DNA is TGTGCCAGCAGCTTAGGGGCCTACAGGGAGCAGTTCTTC. Protein product: CASSLGAYREQFF. The chain combines TRBV7-2 with TRBJ2-1; D might be TRBD1 (5 bases). The ends were cut back, 1 base at V and 10 bases at J, with 11 bases in the middle. Germline-derived CDR1 and CDR2 are SGHTA and FQGNSA. This CDR3 is 13 amino acids long.

The chain is built from TRBV29-1 and TRBJ1-4, with D perhaps TRBD1 (6 bases). Germline-derived CDR1 and CDR2 are SQVTM and ANQGSEA. Trimming removed 6 bases at V and 7 bases at J, with 15 bases between. CDR3 size: 13 residues. CDR3 sequence (DNA): TGCAGCGTAGAGTACAGGGAAACTGAAAAACTGTTTTTT. It is translated as CSVEYRETEKLFF. The full variable domain, completed using reference TRBV29-1 and TRBJ1-4, is SAVISQKPSRDICQRGTSLTIQCQVDSQVTMMFWYRQQPGQSLTLIATANQGSEATYESGFVIDKFPISRPNLTFSTLTVSNMSPEDSSIYLCSVEYRETEKLFFGSGTQLSVL.

In this sample, this clone turned up once. J is TRBJ2-7 and V is TRBV12-3 or TRBV12-4; TRBD2 matches at 8 bases. V gave up 6 bases and J gave up 3 bases; unmatched junction bases: 4. This CDR3 has 13 amino acids. Here the CDR3 DNA reads TGTGCCAGCAGACAGGGACTAGTCTACGAGCAGTACTTC. Protein product: CASRQGLVYEQYF.

The V and J genes are TRBV27 and TRBJ1-2; D is possibly TRBD1 (6 bases). The CDR3 loop spans 14 amino acids. From germline, CDR1 is MNHEY and CDR2 SMNVEV (reference sequence). With 7 bases removed from V and 6 bases from J, the gap between germline ends came to 18 bases. This CDR3 is CASTKWGGDNGYTF. The CDR3 nucleotides read TGTGCCAGCACCAAGTGGGGGGGCGACAATGGCTACACCTTC.

The chain employs TRBV10-1 and TRBJ2-7, with 11 bases lining up with TRBD1. This CDR3 is 15 amino acids long. Germline assignment: CDR1 WNHNN and CDR2 SYGVQD (reference sequence). V dropped 2 bases and J dropped 2; count of bases not matched to a gene: 2. The DNA of the CDR3 is TGCGCCAGCAGTGAGGGGACAGGGGGTGCCTACGAGCAGTACTTC. Translation: CASSEGTGGAYEQYF.

The chain employs TRBV6-2 or TRBV6-3 and TRBJ1-2; 7 bases fit TRBD1. This CDR3 has 15 amino acids. In germline, CDR1 is MNHEY, CDR2 SVGEGT. The V segment lost 2 bases and the J segment 2 bases; nucleotides outside the gene matches: 5. The CDR3 DNA is TGTGCCAGCAGTTACCCATCGACAGGGAACTATGGCTACACCTTC. It specifies CASSYPSTGNYGYTF.

The J gene is TRBJ2-3, the V gene TRBV5-4; weak D call: TRBD2 (5 bases). The length of the CDR3 is 13 residues. The germline gives CDR1 SGHNT, CDR2 YYREEE (reference sequence). V shed 4 bases and J shed 4 bases, with 10 bases lying between them. CDR3: CASSRAAPDTQYF. CDR3 bases: TGTGCCAGCAGCCGAGCGGCCCCAGATACGCAGTATTTT.

The gene calls are TRBV7-2 and TRBJ2-3; tentative D call: TRBD1 (5 bases). With 4 bases removed from V and 11 bases from J, the gap between germline ends came to 19 bases. This CDR3 contains 14 residues. Germline assignment: CDR1 SGHTA and CDR2 FQGNSA. The CDR3 spells CASSWGSDLVRQYF. Written as DNA, the CDR3 is TGTGCCAGCAGCTGGGGCTCGGATTTAGTGAGGCAGTATTTT. The full variable domain, in which reference TRBV7-2 and TRBJ2-3 provide the parts outside the CDR3, is GAGVSQSPSNKVTEKGKDVELRCDPISGHTALYWYRQSLGQGLEFLIYFQGNSAPDKSGLPSDRFSAERTGGSVSTLTIQRTQQEDSAVYLCASSWGSDLVRQYFGPGTRLTVL.

V gene TRBV24-1 combines with J gene TRBJ2-5, with D possibly matching TRBD1 (6 bases). V dropped 12 bases and J dropped 3 bases, with 22 bases sitting between them. The CDR3 covers 15 residues. In germline, CDR1 is KGHDR, CDR2 SFDVKD. The CDR3 DNA sequence: TGTGCCGCCATTATTATGTACAGGGATGAAGAGACCCAGTACTTC. It translates to CAAIIMYRDEETQYF.

This sequence joins TRBV7-8 and TRBJ2-1; TRBD2 is a possible D gene (5 bases). V was shortened by 1 base and J by 0 bases, with 13 bases between the two germline ends. Germline assignment: CDR1 SGHVS and CDR2 FQNEAQ. This CDR3 is 17 amino acids long. The CDR3 is CASSLVAVLGSYNEQFF. The CDR3 DNA is TGTGCCAGCAGCTTAGTTGCGGTACTAGGCTCCTACAATGAGCAGTTCTTC.

This chain uses TRBV24-1 with TRBJ1-2; tentative D call: TRBD1 (6 bases). Germline CDR1 KGHDR, CDR2 SFDVKD. This CDR3 is 14 amino acids long. V lost 3 bases to trimming and J lost 10 bases, with 17 bases between them. In nucleotides, the CDR3 is TGTGCCACCAGTGATCCGTTGACAGGCCTAAACTACACCTTC. This gives the protein CATSDPLTGLNYTF.

The V and J genes are TRBV11-2 and TRBJ1-6; 10 bases line up with TRBD1. The CDR3 totals 15 residues. The V gene's germline CDR1 is SGHAT and CDR2 FQNNGV. J lost 7 bases, V lost 5 bases, and 5 bases had no gene match. CDR3 in DNA: TGTGCCAGCAGCCCCGCGACAGGGGGCAATTCACCCCTCCACTTT. It translates to CASSPATGGNSPLHF. Together with reference TRBV11-2 and TRBJ1-6, the CDR3 gives the full variable domain: EAGVAQSPRYKIIEKRQSVAFWCNPISGHATLYWYQQILGQGPKLLIQFQNNGVVDDSQLPKDRFSAERLKGVDSTLKIQPAKLEDSAVYLCASSPATGGNSPLHFGNGTRLTVT.

The chain is built from TRBV2 and TRBJ2-7; TRBD2 is a possible D gene (7 bases). V lost 7 bases, J lost 5 bases, and 15 bases lay in between. The CDR3 is 13 amino acids. Germline CDR1 and CDR2: SNHLY and FYNNEI. CDR3 region: CASTARGGDEQYF. In nucleotides, the CDR3 is TGTGCCAGCACCGCGAGGGGGGGGGACGAGCAGTACTTC.

This clone was observed once. This rearrangement joins TRBV28 to TRBJ2-7, with D possibly being TRBD1 (6 bases). Looked up from germline, CDR1 is MDHEN and CDR2 is SYDVKM. Trimming removed 3 bases from V and 6 bases from J, with 12 bases in between. CDR3 length: 13 residues. The CDR3: CASSLVGAVEQYF. The CDR3 DNA follows: TGTGCCAGCAGTTTGGTGGGGGCGGTCGAGCAGTACTTC. Variable domain in full (rest from reference TRBV28 and TRBJ2-7): DVKVTQSSRYLVKRTGEKVFLECVQDMDHENMFWYRQDPGLGLRLIYFSYDVKMKEKGDIPEGYSVSREKKERFSLILESASTNQTSMYLCASSLVGAVEQYFGPGTRLTVT.

The V call is TRBV5-1, the J call TRBJ1-5, with 9 bases fitting TRBD1. CDR1 is SGHRS and CDR2 is YFSETQ in the germline V gene. The CDR3 sequence is 15 residues long. The junction had 6 bases not matched to a gene; V was cut back by 4 bases and J by 4 bases. DNA for the CDR3: TGCGCCAGCAGCCCTGACGGACAGGGGAATCAGCCCCAGCATTTT. Translated, it gives CASSPDGQGNQPQHF.